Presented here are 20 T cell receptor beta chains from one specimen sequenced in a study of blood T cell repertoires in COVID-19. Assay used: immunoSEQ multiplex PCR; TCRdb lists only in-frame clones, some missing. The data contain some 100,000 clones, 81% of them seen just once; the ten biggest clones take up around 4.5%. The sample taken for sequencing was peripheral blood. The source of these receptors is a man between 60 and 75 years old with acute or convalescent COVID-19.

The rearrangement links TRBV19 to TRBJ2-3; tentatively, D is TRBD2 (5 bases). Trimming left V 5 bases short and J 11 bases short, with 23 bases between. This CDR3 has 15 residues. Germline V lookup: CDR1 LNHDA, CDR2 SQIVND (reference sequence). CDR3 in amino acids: CASSPRGRESARQYF. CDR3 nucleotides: TGTGCCAGTAGTCCTCGTGGTAGGGAGTCGGCTCGGCAGTATTTT.

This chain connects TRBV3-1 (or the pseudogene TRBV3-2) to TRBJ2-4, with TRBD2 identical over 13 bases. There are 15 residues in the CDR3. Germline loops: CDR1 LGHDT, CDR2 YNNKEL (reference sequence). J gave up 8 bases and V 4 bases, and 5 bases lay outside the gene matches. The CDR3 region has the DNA TGTGCCAGCAGCCGGACTAGCGGGAGTAGTGACATTCAGTACTTC. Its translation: CASSRTSGSSDIQYF.

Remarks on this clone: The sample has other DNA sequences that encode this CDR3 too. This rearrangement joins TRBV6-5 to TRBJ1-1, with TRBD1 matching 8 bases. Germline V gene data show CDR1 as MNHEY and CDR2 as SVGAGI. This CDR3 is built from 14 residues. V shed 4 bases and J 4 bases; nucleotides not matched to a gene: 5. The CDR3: CASSSDRGSTEAFF. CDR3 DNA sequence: TGTGCCAGCAGTTCCGACAGGGGTTCCACTGAAGCTTTCTTT.

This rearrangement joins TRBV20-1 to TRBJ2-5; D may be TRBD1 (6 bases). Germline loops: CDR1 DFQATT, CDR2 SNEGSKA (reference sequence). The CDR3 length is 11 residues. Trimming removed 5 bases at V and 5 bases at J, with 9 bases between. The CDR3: CSAPQGETQYF. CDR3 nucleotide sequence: TGCAGTGCTCCCCAGGGGGAGACCCAGTACTTC.

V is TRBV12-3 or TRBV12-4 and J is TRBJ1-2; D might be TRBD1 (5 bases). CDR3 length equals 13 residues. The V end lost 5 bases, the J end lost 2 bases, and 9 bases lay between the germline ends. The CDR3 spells CASSRQFNYGYTF. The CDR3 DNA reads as TGTGCCAGCAGTCGACAGTTCAACTATGGCTACACCTTC.

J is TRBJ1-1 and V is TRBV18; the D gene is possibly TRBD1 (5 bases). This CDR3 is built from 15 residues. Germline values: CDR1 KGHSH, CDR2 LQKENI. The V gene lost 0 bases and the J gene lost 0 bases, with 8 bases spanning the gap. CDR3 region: CASSPPHRMNTEAFF. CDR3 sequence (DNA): TGTGCCAGCTCACCACCTCACAGGATGAACACTGAAGCTTTCTTT. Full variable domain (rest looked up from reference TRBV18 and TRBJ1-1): NAGVMQNPRHLVRRRGQEARLRCSPMKGHSHVYWYRQLPEEGLKFMVYLQKENIIDESGMPKERFSAEFPKEGPSILRIQQVVRGDSAAYFCASSPPHRMNTEAFFGQGTRLTVV.

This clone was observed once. Written as DNA, the CDR3 is TGTGCCAGCAGCCCCCTAGACAGGGTTGGCAATCAGCCCCAGCATTTT. Its protein product is CASSPLDRVGNQPQHF. V usage is TRBV6-2 or TRBV6-3 and J usage is TRBJ1-5, with 7 positions matching TRBD1. The CDR3 is 16 residues long. V lost 6 bases to trimming and J lost 2 bases; unmatched junction nucleotides: 10. Germline lookup yields CDR1 MNHEY and CDR2 SVGEGT.

The CDR3 sequence: CASSFGLAGGIDTQYF. Here the CDR3 DNA reads TGTGCCAGTAGTTTCGGACTAGCGGGGGGGATAGATACGCAGTATTTT. This chain joins TRBV19 and TRBJ2-3, with TRBD2 identical over 15 bases. V was clipped by 5 bases and J by 5 bases; unmatched bases: 5. The germline CDR1 and CDR2 sequences are LNHDA and SQIVND (reference sequence). This CDR3 is 16 amino acids long. Full variable domain (remainder filled in from reference TRBV19 and TRBJ2-3): DGGITQSPKYLFRKEGQNVTLSCEQNLNHDAMYWYRQDPGQGLRLIYYSQIVNDFQKGDIAEGYSVSREKKESFPLTVTSAQKNPTAFYLCASSFGLAGGIDTQYFGPGTRLTVL.

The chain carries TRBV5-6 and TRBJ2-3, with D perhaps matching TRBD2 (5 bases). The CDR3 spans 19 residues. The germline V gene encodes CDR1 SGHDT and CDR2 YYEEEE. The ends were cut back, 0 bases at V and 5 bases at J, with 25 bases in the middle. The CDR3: CASSLVVGTGKVGQDTQYF. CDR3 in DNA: TGTGCCAGCAGCTTGGTGGTAGGAACGGGGAAGGTTGGGCAAGATACGCAGTATTTT.

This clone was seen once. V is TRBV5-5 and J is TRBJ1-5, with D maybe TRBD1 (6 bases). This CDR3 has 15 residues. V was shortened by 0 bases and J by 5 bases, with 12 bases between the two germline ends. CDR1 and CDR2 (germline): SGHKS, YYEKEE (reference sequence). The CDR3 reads CASSLGQDPYQPQHF. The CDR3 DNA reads TGTGCCAGCAGCTTGGGACAGGACCCTTATCAGCCCCAGCATTTT.

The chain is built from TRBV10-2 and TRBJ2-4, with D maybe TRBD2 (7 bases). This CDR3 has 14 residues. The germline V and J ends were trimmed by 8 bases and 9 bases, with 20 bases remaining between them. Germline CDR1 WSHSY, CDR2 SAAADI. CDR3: CASGPPGGASIQYF. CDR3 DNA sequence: TGCGCCAGCGGTCCTCCGGGGGGCGCATCCATTCAGTACTTC.

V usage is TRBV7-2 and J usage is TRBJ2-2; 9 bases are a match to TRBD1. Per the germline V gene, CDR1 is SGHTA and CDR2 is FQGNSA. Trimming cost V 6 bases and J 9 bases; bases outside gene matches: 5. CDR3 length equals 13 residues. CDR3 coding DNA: TGTGCCAGCAGGGACAGGGGTGGCTGGGAGCTGTTTTTT. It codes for CASRDRGGWELFF.

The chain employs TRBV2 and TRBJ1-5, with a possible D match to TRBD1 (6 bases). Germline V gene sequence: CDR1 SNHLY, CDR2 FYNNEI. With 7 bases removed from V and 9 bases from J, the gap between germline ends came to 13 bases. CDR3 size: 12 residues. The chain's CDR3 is CASMQGPGPQHF. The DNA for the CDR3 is TGTGCCAGCATGCAGGGGCCGGGGCCCCAGCATTTT.

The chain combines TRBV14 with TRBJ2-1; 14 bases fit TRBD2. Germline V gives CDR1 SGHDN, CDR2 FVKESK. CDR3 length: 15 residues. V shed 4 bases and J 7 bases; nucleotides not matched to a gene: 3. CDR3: CASSRGLAGENEQFF. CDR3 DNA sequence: TGTGCCAGCAGCCGGGGACTAGCGGGAGAAAATGAGCAGTTCTTC.

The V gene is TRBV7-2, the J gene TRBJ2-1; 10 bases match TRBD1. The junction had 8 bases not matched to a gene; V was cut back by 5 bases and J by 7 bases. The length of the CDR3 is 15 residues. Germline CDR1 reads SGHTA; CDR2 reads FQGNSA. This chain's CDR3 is CASSPRDRGRNEQFF. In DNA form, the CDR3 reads TGTGCCAGCAGCCCAAGAGACAGGGGGCGTAATGAGCAGTTCTTC.

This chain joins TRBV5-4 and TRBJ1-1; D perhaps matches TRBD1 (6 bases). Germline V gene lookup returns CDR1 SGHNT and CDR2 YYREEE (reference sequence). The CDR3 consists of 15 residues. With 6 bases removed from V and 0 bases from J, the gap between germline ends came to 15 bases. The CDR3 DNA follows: TGTGCCAGCACCTGGGGCGGACAGATGAACACTGAAGCTTTCTTT. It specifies CASTWGGQMNTEAFF.

CDR3 nucleotide sequence: TGTGCCAGCAGCTTAAACCCCACATTAACATACGAGCAGTACTTC. Encoded protein: CASSLNPTLTYEQYF. This sequence joins TRBV7-3 and TRBJ2-7; D gene ambiguous. Germline V gene sequence: CDR1 SGHTA, CDR2 FQGTGA. This CDR3 is 15 amino acids long. V was clipped by 1 base and J by 4 bases, with 14 bases between them.

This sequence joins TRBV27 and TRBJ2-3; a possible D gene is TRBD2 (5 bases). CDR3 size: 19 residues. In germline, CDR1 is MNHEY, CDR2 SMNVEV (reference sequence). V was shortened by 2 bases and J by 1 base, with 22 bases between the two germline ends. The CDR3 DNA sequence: TGTGCCAGCAGTTTACGGCCCCCCCCCATGAGCGGCCGCACAGATACGCAGTATTTT. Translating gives CASSLRPPPMSGRTDTQYF.

CDR3 DNA: TGTGCCAGCAGCTTAGGACTAGCGGGGGATAATGAGCAGTTCTTC. Translated, it gives CASSLGLAGDNEQFF. The rearrangement joins TRBV7-3 to TRBJ2-1; 13 bases map to TRBD2. Per the germline V gene, CDR1 is SGHTA and CDR2 is FQGTGA. V dropped 2 bases and J dropped 7; count of bases not matched to a gene: 2. The CDR3 is 15 residues long.

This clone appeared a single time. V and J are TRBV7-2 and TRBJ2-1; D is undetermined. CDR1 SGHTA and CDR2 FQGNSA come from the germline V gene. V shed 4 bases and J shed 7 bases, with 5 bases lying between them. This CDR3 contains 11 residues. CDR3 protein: CASSSFNEQFF. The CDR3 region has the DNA TGTGCCAGCAGCTCTTTTAATGAGCAGTTCTTC.